These 22 T cell receptor beta chains share one sample of origin, sequenced in a study of monozygotic twins with inflammatory bowel disease. TCRdb re-analyzed the 5' RACE reads; it lists each CDR3 protein once, without DNA. This repertoire includes about 420,000 distinct CDR3 sequences. The specimen sequenced was blood. The receptors shown here come from a human donor with ulcerative colitis or Crohn's disease, or a healthy co-twin of an affected twin (not recorded which).

V gene TRBV4-2 combines with J gene TRBJ2-1; lacking DNA, the TRBD2 call made by TCRdb goes unchecked. The CDR3 extends over 16 amino acids. Germline CDR1 LGHNA, CDR2 YNFKEQ. The CDR3 loop reads CASSQGGAGVYNEQFF.

The chain employs TRBV7-2 and TRBJ2-5. The CDR3 spans 14 residues. CDR1 SGHTA and CDR2 FQGNSA come from the germline V gene. CDR3 sequence: CASSLNKMGETQYF.

This rearrangement joins TRBV19 to TRBJ1-5; TCRdb's D call, TRBD1, is unchecked because there is no DNA. The CDR3 consists of 14 residues. Germline assignment: CDR1 LNHDA and CDR2 SQIVND (reference sequence). The CDR3 region is CATLESGYGQPQHF.

The chain links TRBV29-1 to TRBJ2-1. The CDR3 sequence is 12 residues long. Germline V gene data show CDR1 as SQVTM and CDR2 as ANQGSEA. The chain's CDR3 is CSGEGSYNEQFF.

The chain carries TRBV20-1 and TRBJ2-1; TCRdb lists TRBD2, though no DNA is available to test this call. This CDR3 has 17 amino acids. Germline CDR1 reads DFQATT; CDR2 reads SNEGSKA (reference sequence). CDR3 amino acids: CSARDWRLAYPYNEQFF.

This chain joins TRBV6-5 and TRBJ2-6; TCRdb names TRBD1, which stays unverified in the absence of DNA. CDR3 length: 16 residues. In germline, CDR1 is MNHEY, CDR2 SVGAGI. This chain's CDR3 is CASSYLGGSGANVLTF.

The rearrangement links TRBV12-3 or TRBV12-4 to TRBJ1-2; TCRdb proposes TRBD1, but this gene call is untestable without DNA. CDR3 length: 14 amino acids. This CDR3 is CASILVPGVYGYTF.

V gene TRBV20-1 combines with J gene TRBJ1-5. Looked up from germline, CDR1 is DFQATT and CDR2 is SNEGSKA (reference sequence). The CDR3 sequence is 12 residues long. CDR3 residues: CSARAGLGPQHF.

The genes are TRBV11-3 and TRBJ2-3; the D call from TCRdb, TRBD2, cannot be confirmed without DNA. The CDR3 consists of 15 residues. CDR1 is SGHNT and CDR2 is YENEEA in the germline V gene. This CDR3 is CASSLGAGLTDTQYF.

This chain uses TRBV6-1 with TRBJ1-2; TCRdb's assignment of TRBD1 cannot be checked, as there is no DNA. CDR1 is MNHNS, CDR2 SASEGT, per germline. The CDR3 covers 13 residues. The CDR3 reads CASSGDSSRGYTF.

CDR3 region: CSARDFGGMDRGLQYF. The chain links TRBV20-1 to TRBJ2-7; TCRdb indicates TRBD1, and absent DNA this call remains unverified. CDR3 length: 16 amino acids. The germline V gene encodes CDR1 DFQATT and CDR2 SNEGSKA (reference sequence).

This rearrangement joins TRBV7-6 to TRBJ2-1; there is no DNA to check the TCRdb D call of TRBD2. Germline CDR1 and CDR2: SGHVS and FNYEAQ. This CDR3 contains 16 residues. CDR3 sequence: CASSLVASQAYNEQFF.

V gene TRBV4-1 combines with J gene TRBJ1-1; TCRdb proposes TRBD1, but this gene call is untestable without DNA. The CDR3 consists of 17 residues. Germline V CDR1 and CDR2: MGHRA, YSYEKL. Here the CDR3 reads CASSQPRRGQGRPEAFF.

The chain is built from TRBV28 and TRBJ2-1; the D gene TCRdb calls, TRBD1, cannot be checked with no DNA. The CDR3 covers 15 residues. Germline assignment: CDR1 MDHEN and CDR2 SYDVKM. CDR3 in amino acids: CASSLWDRGWNEQFF. Combining the CDR3 with reference TRBV28 and TRBJ2-1 gives the whole variable domain DVKVTQSSRYLVKRTGEKVFLECVQDMDHENMFWYRQDPGLGLRLIYFSYDVKMKEKGDIPEGYSVSREKKERFSLILESASTNQTSMYLCASSLWDRGWNEQFFGPGTRLTVL.

This rearrangement joins TRBV27 to TRBJ1-1; with no DNA, the TCRdb D assignment of TRBD1 cannot be verified. CDR1 MNHEY and CDR2 SMNVEV come from the germline V gene (reference sequence). The CDR3 has 17 residues. Here the CDR3 reads CASSSPGQGVVSTEAFF.

The chain employs TRBV25-1 and TRBJ1-3. Per germline, CDR1 MGHDK and CDR2 SYGVNS. This CDR3 has 14 residues. CDR3 amino acids: CASSGIVSGNTIYF.

This rearrangement joins TRBV12-3 or TRBV12-4 to TRBJ1-5. This CDR3 is built from 12 residues. The CDR3 region is CASSLGSRPQHF.

This chain uses TRBV20-1 with TRBJ2-3. The germline V gene encodes CDR1 DFQATT and CDR2 SNEGSKA (reference sequence). The CDR3 has 11 residues. The CDR3 is CSAEERDTQYF.

This chain connects TRBV5-1 to TRBJ2-2; TCRdb's assignment of TRBD2 cannot be checked, as there is no DNA. CDR1 is SGHRS and CDR2 is YFSETQ in the germline V gene. This CDR3 has 14 residues. CDR3 region: CASRDYPNTGELFF.

This chain joins TRBV7-2 and TRBJ2-3; TCRdb selects TRBD2, and the lack of DNA leaves this call unchecked. Germline V gene lookup returns CDR1 SGHTA and CDR2 FQGNSA. The CDR3 runs 15 residues. The CDR3 reads CASSLWAGWTDTQYF.

The V and J genes are TRBV20-1 and TRBJ2-1; TCRdb gives TRBD2 as the D gene, but with no DNA this cannot be confirmed. The CDR3 sequence is 16 residues long. CDR1 and CDR2 (germline): DFQATT, SNEGSKA (reference sequence). CDR3 sequence reads: CSARESGRGSYNEQFF.

This rearrangement joins TRBV2 to TRBJ1-6; lacking DNA, the TRBD1 call made by TCRdb goes unchecked. The CDR3 extends over 14 amino acids. Germline CDR1 SNHLY, CDR2 FYNNEI. CDR3 protein: CASSELQGDSPLHF.